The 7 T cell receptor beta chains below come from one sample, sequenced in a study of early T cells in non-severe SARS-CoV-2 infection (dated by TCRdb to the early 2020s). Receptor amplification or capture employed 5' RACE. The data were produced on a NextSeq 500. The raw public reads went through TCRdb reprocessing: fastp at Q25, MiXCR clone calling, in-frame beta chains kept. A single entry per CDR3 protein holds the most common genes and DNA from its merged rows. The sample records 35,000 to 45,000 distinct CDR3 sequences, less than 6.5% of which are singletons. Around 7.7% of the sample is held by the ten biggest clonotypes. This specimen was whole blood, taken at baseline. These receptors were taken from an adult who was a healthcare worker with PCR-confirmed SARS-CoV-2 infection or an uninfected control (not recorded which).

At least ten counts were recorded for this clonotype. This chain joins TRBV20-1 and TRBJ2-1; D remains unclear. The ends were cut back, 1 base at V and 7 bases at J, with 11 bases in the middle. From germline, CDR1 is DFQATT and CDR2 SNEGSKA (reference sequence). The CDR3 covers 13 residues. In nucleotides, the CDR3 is TGCAGTGCTAGAGTTCCCTTGGGGAATGAGCAGTTCTTC. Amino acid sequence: CSARVPLGNEQFF.

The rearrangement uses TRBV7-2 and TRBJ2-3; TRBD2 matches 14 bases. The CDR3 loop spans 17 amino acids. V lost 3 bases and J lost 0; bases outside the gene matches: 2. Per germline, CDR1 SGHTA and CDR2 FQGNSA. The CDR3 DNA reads TGTGCCAGCAGCTTCTGGACTAGCGGGGGGAGCACAGATACGCAGTATTTT. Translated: CASSFWTSGGSTDTQYF.

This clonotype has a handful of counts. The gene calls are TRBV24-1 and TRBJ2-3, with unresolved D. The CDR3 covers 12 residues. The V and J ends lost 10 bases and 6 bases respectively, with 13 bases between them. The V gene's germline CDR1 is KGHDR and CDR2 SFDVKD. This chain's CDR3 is CATSRISDTQYF. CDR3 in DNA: TGTGCCACTTCGCGGATCTCGGATACGCAGTATTTT.

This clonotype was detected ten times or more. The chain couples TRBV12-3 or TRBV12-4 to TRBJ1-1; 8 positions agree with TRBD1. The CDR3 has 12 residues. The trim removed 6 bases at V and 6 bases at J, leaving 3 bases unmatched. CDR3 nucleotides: TGTGCCAGCAGGGACAGGGTGCCTGAAGCTTTCTTT. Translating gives CASRDRVPEAFF.

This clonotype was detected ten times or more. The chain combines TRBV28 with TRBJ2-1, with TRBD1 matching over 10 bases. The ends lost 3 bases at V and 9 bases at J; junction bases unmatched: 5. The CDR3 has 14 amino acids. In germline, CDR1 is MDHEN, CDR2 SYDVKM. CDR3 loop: CASSFRTGGSEQFF. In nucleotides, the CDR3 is TGTGCCAGCAGTTTTAGGACAGGGGGAAGTGAGCAGTTCTTC. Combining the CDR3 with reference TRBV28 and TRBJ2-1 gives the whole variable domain DVKVTQSSRYLVKRTGEKVFLECVQDMDHENMFWYRQDPGLGLRLIYFSYDVKMKEKGDIPEGYSVSREKKERFSLILESASTNQTSMYLCASSFRTGGSEQFFGPGTRLTVL.

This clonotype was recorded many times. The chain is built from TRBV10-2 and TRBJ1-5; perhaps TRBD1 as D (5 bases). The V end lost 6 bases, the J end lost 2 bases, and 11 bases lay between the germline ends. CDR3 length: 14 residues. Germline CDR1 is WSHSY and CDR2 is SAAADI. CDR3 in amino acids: CASRGTEGNQPQHF. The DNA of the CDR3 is TGCGCCAGCAGGGGGACTGAAGGCAATCAGCCCCAGCATTTT.

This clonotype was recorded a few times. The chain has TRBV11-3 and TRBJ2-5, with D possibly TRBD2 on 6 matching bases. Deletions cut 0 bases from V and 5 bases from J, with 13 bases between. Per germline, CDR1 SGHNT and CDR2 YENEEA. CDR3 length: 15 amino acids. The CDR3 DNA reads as TGTGCCAGCAGCTTAGATGCGGGGCCCTGGGAGACCCAGTACTTC. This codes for CASSLDAGPWETQYF.